This passage covers 26 T cell receptor beta chains from one sample sequenced in a study of cytomegalovirus exposure and HLA in healthy donors. Profiled with immunoSEQ multiplex PCR; TCRdb holds only in-frame clones, not every one. The sample has more than 120,000 clones, around nine tenths seen once. Sequenced input: PBMCs. These receptors came from a man aged 18 to 30 in good health and CMV-seropositive.

This chain connects TRBV4-2 to TRBJ2-5; TRBD1 is a possible D gene (6 bases). Between the trimmed V and J ends, which lost 0 bases and 4 bases, there was a span of 15 bases. This CDR3 region has 16 residues. Germline V gene data show CDR1 as LGHNA and CDR2 as YNFKEQ. The CDR3 loop reads CASSQEQGGGRETQYF. The CDR3 coding sequence is TGTGCCAGCAGCCAAGAACAGGGTGGAGGAAGAGAGACCCAGTACTTC.

The chain is built from TRBV10-1 and TRBJ2-3, with TRBD2 matching 9 bases. CDR1 is WNHNN, CDR2 SYGVQD, per germline (reference sequence). This CDR3 has 15 amino acids. V gave up 4 bases and J gave up 4 bases; unmatched junction bases: 6. The CDR3 DNA follows: TGCGCCAGCAGTGGGGGGTTAGCGGGAGCAGATACGCAGTATTTT. As protein: CASSGGLAGADTQYF.

CDR3 DNA sequence: TGTGCCAGCAGTGAGGCCGGGACACCGTACCAAGAGACCCAGTACTTC. This codes for CASSEAGTPYQETQYF. The chain is built from TRBV25-1 and TRBJ2-5, with TRBD1 as a possible D gene (6 bases). Germline loops: CDR1 MGHDK, CDR2 SYGVNS. The CDR3 sequence is 16 residues long. V shed 3 bases and J shed 0 bases, with 14 bases lying between them.

The chain couples TRBV5-1 to TRBJ2-5; the match to TRBD2 covers 11 bases. Germline lookup yields CDR1 SGHRS and CDR2 YFSETQ. The CDR3 consists of 17 residues. V dropped 0 bases and J dropped 5; count of bases not matched to a gene: 9. The CDR3 protein is CASSLGIAGGPIETQYF. CDR3 DNA: TGCGCCAGCAGCTTGGGGATAGCGGGAGGGCCAATTGAGACCCAGTACTTC.

The rearrangement links TRBV20-1 to TRBJ1-3; D call uncertain. This CDR3 has 11 amino acids. Germline V gene lookup returns CDR1 DFQATT and CDR2 SNEGSKA (reference sequence). Trimming left V 5 bases short and J 4 bases short, with 6 bases between. CDR3 sequence reads: CSAPVGNTIYF. In DNA form, the CDR3 reads TGCAGTGCTCCCGTGGGAAACACCATATATTTT.

The chain uses TRBV2 and TRBJ1-2; maybe TRBD1 (5 bases). This CDR3 contains 15 residues. The germline V gene has CDR1 SNHLY and CDR2 FYNNEI. V dropped 5 bases and J dropped 3 bases, with 16 bases sitting between them. The CDR3 coding sequence is TGTGCCAGCAGTTTCATCAGGGATTCGCACTATGGCTACACCTTC. The encoded protein is CASSFIRDSHYGYTF.

The rearrangement joins TRBV7-9 to TRBJ2-7; D perhaps matches TRBD2 (5 bases). CDR3 length: 14 amino acids. V gave up 1 base and J gave up 4 bases, with 11 bases separating them. Looked up from germline, CDR1 is SEHNR and CDR2 is FQNEAQ (reference sequence). For the CDR3, the DNA is TGTGCCAGCAGCTTAGGAGGGCCCAGGTACGAGCAGTACTTC. This translates into CASSLGGPRYEQYF.

The chain uses TRBV6-1 and TRBJ2-6; D might be TRBD1 (6 bases). Germline assignment: CDR1 MNHNS and CDR2 SASEGT. CDR3 length: 19 residues. V shed 2 bases and J shed 1 base, with 18 bases lying between them. CDR3 loop: CASSELPQDRWSGANVLTF. CDR3 nucleotides: TGTGCCAGCAGTGAACTTCCCCAAGACAGGTGGTCTGGGGCCAACGTCCTGACTTTC.

J is TRBJ1-2 and V is TRBV7-8; D remains ambiguous. Germline CDR1 SGHVS, CDR2 FQNEAQ. Trimming removed 0 bases at V and 7 bases at J, with 12 bases between. The CDR3 length is 14 residues. CDR3: CASSLAGDPGGYTF. The CDR3, as DNA: TGTGCCAGCAGCTTAGCGGGAGACCCGGGTGGCTACACCTTC.

This rearrangement joins TRBV19 to TRBJ2-7; tentative D call: TRBD1 (6 bases). The V end lost 8 bases, the J end lost 3 bases, and 17 bases lay between the germline ends. The CDR3 loop spans 14 amino acids. The germline CDR1 and CDR2 sequences are LNHDA and SQIVND (reference sequence). The CDR3 DNA is TGTGCCAGTTCCAAAGGGACACCTTACTACGAGCAGTACTTC. Its protein is CASSKGTPYYEQYF.

The rearrangement uses TRBV7-8 and TRBJ2-3, with 11 bases identical to TRBD1. This CDR3 has 19 amino acids. Germline V gene lookup returns CDR1 SGHVS and CDR2 FQNEAQ. Unmatched junction bases numbered 12, after V lost 4 bases and J lost 0 bases. The CDR3 nucleotides are TGTGCCAGCAGCTACCTGGGGACAGGGGGGACCCCTAGCACAGATACGCAGTATTTT. It codes for CASSYLGTGGTPSTDTQYF.

The V gene is TRBV4-1, the J gene TRBJ2-1, with 10 positions matching TRBD2. The CDR3 totals 18 residues. After removal of 4 bases from V and 2 bases from J, the junction contained 11 bases not matched to a gene. Looked up from germline, CDR1 is MGHRA and CDR2 is YSYEKL. As DNA, the CDR3 is TGCGCCAGCAGCCCATACCTCTTTACTAGCGGGACCTACAATGAGCAGTTCTTC. This codes for CASSPYLFTSGTYNEQFF.

J is TRBJ2-3 and V is TRBV4-1, with 10 bases aligning to TRBD2. Germline trimming cut 2 bases from V and 3 bases from J; bases unmatched to any gene: 5. CDR1 and CDR2 (germline): MGHRA, YSYEKL. The length of the CDR3 is 16 residues. The CDR3 nucleotides read TGCGCCAGCAGCCAATCTAGCGGGAGTTCGACAGATACGCAGTATTTT. Residues: CASSQSSGSSTDTQYF.

V and J are TRBV5-8 and TRBJ1-6, with 7 positions matching TRBD1. V shed 4 bases and J 2 bases; nucleotides not matched to a gene: 9. The CDR3 is made up of 17 amino acids. Germline loops: CDR1 SGHTS, CDR2 YDEGEE. CDR3: CASSGDRVSPYNSPLHF. The CDR3 region has the DNA TGTGCCAGCAGCGGCGACAGGGTTTCCCCCTATAATTCACCCCTCCACTTT.

The gene calls are TRBV27 and TRBJ2-7; a possible D gene is TRBD1 (6 bases). This CDR3 region has 12 residues. Germline V gene lookup returns CDR1 MNHEY and CDR2 SMNVEV (reference sequence). V was trimmed by 2 bases and J by 5 bases, leaving 7 bases between them. CDR3 residues: CASSLAGDEQYF. CDR3 in DNA: TGTGCCAGCAGTTTAGCAGGGGACGAGCAGTACTTC.

The chain uses TRBV6-1 and TRBJ1-4; perhaps TRBD1 as D (5 bases). Germline-derived CDR1 and CDR2 are MNHNS and SASEGT. The CDR3 is 14 residues long. V was clipped by 10 bases and J by 4 bases, with 16 bases between them. The CDR3 DNA sequence: TGTGCCACCATTCTCGGGGGGGATAATGAAAAACTGTTTTTT. This translates into CATILGGDNEKLFF.

This chain joins TRBV7-2 and TRBJ1-1; weak D call: TRBD1 (5 bases). The V gene lost 5 bases and the J gene lost 4 bases, with 17 bases spanning the gap. Germline V gives CDR1 SGHTA, CDR2 FQGNSA. The CDR3 is made up of 15 amino acids. The CDR3 loop reads CASSTGGSLSTEAFF. CDR3 in DNA: TGTGCCAGCAGCACAGGCGGCTCTTTGAGCACTGAAGCTTTCTTT.

The chain's CDR3 is CASSSGTPAYEQFF. In nucleotides, the CDR3 is TGTGCCAGCAGCTCCGGGACTCCCGCATATGAGCAGTTCTTC. The chain has TRBV11-2 and TRBJ2-1; tentative D call: TRBD2 (6 bases). Germline CDR1 is SGHAT and CDR2 is FQNNGV. The CDR3 has 14 residues. Trimming cost V 4 bases and J 8 bases, with 15 bases left between them.

The chain employs TRBV29-1 and TRBJ2-3; TRBD2 agrees at 9 bases. V lost 5 bases and J lost 2; bases outside the gene matches: 2. Germline CDR1 SQVTM, CDR2 ANQGSEA. There are 13 residues in the CDR3. The CDR3, as DNA: TGCAGCGTTCTAGCGGGACCCACAGATACGCAGTATTTT. This codes for CSVLAGPTDTQYF.

This chain uses TRBV6-5 with TRBJ2-1, with D possibly matching TRBD2 (7 bases). V was clipped by 4 bases and J by 0 bases, with 13 bases between them. The CDR3 spans 16 residues. The germline V gene has CDR1 MNHEY and CDR2 SVGAGI. CDR3 in amino acids: CASSSRGASSYNEQFF. The CDR3 DNA reads as TGTGCCAGCAGTTCTCGGGGGGCCAGCTCCTACAATGAGCAGTTCTTC.

In this sample, this clone turned up once. The chain employs TRBV5-8 and TRBJ1-2; D perhaps matches TRBD1 (5 bases). This CDR3 has 15 residues. Trimming took off 0 bases at V and 0 bases at J, with 9 bases between the two ends. Germline V gene sequence: CDR1 SGHTS, CDR2 YDEGEE. The CDR3 protein is CASSLEGATNYGYTF. As DNA, the CDR3 is TGTGCCAGCAGCTTGGAAGGGGCTACTAACTATGGCTACACCTTC.

In DNA form, the CDR3 reads TGTGCCAGCAGTACGGGGAAGCGGAATTCACCCCTCCACTTT. Its protein product is CASSTGKRNSPLHF. The chain combines TRBV7-8 with TRBJ1-6; D ambiguous. This CDR3 has 14 amino acids. Looked up from germline, CDR1 is SGHVS and CDR2 is FQNEAQ. V lost 6 bases, J lost 7 bases, and 13 bases lay in between.

On this clone: Other nucleotide sequences from this sample produce the same CDR3. CDR3 sequence: CASNGESNQPQHF. CDR3 coding DNA: TGTGCCAGCAACGGGGAGAGCAATCAGCCCCAGCATTTT. The chain is built from TRBV2 and TRBJ1-5; no reliable D call. Germline assignment: CDR1 SNHLY and CDR2 FYNNEI. The CDR3 has 13 amino acids. Trimming took off 7 bases at V and 1 base at J, with 8 bases between the two ends. Based on the CDR3 plus reference TRBV2 and TRBJ1-5, the full variable domain is EPEVTQTPSHQVTQMGQEVILRCVPISNHLYFYWYRQILGQKVEFLVSFYNNEISEKSEIFDDQFSVERPDGSNFTLKIRSTKLEDSAMYFCASNGESNQPQHFGDGTRLSIL.

The chain uses TRBV27 and TRBJ2-1, with D perhaps matching TRBD1 (6 bases). Per germline, CDR1 MNHEY and CDR2 SMNVEV (reference sequence). Trimming left V 2 bases short and J 10 bases short, with 12 bases between. CDR3 length equals 13 residues. CDR3 nucleotide sequence: TGTGCCAGCAGTTTAGGCTCAGGGGTCGAGCAGTTCTTC. Translated, it gives CASSLGSGVEQFF.

This clone was recorded only once. This CDR3 reads CASSPTGGVEKLFF. CDR3 nucleotide sequence: TGTGCCAGTAGCCCGACAGGGGGTGTTGAAAAACTGTTTTTT. V is TRBV19 and J is TRBJ1-4, with 9 bases that match TRBD1. This CDR3 contains 14 residues. Per germline, CDR1 LNHDA and CDR2 SQIVND (reference sequence). V was pared by 6 bases and J by 7 bases, with 6 bases of the junction left unmatched.

A note on this clone: A single base is all that separates this from a far larger clone, so a read error is likely. Other nucleotide sequences in the sample specify the same CDR3. The chain carries TRBV9 and TRBJ1-2, with D possibly TRBD1 on 5 matching bases. V lost 3 bases to trimming and J lost 7 bases, with 7 bases between them. The CDR3 covers 11 residues. Germline V CDR1 and CDR2: SGDLS, YYNGEE. The CDR3 DNA is TGTGCCAGCAGCGCGGGGGGTGGCTACACCTTC. It codes for CASSAGGGYTF.